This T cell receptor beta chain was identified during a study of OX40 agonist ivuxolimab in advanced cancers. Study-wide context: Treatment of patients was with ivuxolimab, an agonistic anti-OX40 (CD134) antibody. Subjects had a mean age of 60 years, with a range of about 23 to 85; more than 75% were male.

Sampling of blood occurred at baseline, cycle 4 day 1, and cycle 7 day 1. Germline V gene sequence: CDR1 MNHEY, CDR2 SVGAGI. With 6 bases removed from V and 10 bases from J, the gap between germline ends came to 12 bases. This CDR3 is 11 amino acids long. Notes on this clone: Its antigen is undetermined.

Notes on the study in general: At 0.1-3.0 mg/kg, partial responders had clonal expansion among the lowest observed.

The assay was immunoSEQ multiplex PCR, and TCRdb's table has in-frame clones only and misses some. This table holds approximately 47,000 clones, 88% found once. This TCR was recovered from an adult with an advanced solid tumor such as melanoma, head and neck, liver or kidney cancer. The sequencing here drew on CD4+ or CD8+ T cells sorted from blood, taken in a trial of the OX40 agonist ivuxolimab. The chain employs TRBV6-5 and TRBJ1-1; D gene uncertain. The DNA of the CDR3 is TGTGCCAGCAGCCACGAGTGGCGAGCTTTCTTT. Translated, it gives CASSHEWRAFF.